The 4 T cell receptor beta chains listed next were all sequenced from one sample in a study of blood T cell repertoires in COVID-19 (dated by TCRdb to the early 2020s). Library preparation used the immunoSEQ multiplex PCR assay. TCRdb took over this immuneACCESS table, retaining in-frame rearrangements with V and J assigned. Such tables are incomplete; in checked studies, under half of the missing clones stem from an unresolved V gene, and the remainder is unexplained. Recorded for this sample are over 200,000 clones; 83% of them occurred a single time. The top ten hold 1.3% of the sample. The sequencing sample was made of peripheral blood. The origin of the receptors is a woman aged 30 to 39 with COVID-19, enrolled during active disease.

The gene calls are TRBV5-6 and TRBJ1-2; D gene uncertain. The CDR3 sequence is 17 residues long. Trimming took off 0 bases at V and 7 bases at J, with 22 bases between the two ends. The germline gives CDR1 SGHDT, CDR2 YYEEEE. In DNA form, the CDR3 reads TGTGCCAGCAGCTTGGGGGAGGCTGACTCTTCCTGGGGTGGCTACACCTTC. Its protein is CASSLGEADSSWGGYTF. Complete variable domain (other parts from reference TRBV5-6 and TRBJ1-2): DAGVTQSPTHLIKTRGQQVTLRCSPKSGHDTVSWYQQALGQGPQFIFQYYEEEERQRGNFPDRFSGHQFPNYSSELNVNALLLGDSALYLCASSLGEADSSWGGYTFGSGTRLTVV.

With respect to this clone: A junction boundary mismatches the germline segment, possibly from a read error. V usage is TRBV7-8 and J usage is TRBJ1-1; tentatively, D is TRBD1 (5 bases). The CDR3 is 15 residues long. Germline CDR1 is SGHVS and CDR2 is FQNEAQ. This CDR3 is CASTLNPGGDTEAFF. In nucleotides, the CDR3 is TGTGCCAGCACCTTAAATCCGGGAGGGGACACTGAAGCTTTCTTT.

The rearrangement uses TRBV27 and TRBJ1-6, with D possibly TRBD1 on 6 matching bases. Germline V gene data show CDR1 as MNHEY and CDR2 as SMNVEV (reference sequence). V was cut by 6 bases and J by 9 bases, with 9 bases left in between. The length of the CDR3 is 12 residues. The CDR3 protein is CASRDRTSPLHF. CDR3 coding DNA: TGTGCCAGCAGGGACAGAACTTCACCCCTCCACTTT.

The CDR3: CASSLGLASYEQYF. CDR3 in DNA: TGCGCCAGCAGCTTAGGACTAGCCTCTTACGAGCAGTACTTC. V gene TRBV5-1 combines with J gene TRBJ2-7, with TRBD2 identical over 8 bases. The CDR3 consists of 14 residues. J gave up 4 bases and V 2 bases, and 5 bases lay outside the gene matches. CDR1 is SGHRS and CDR2 is YFSETQ in the germline V gene.